The sequence of this T cell receptor beta chain was determined in a study of T cell repertoires in cytomegalovirus infection. MiXCR, applied by TCRdb to the reads, yields one record per CDR3 protein. This sample has 250,000 to 300,000 distinct CDR3 sequences, with roughly 10% found just once. The table lists this clonotype with many counts. Sequence at one end of the junction differs from germline and may be a read error. Germline V gene sequence: CDR1 SGHTA, CDR2 FQGNSA. The CDR3 has 17 residues. The source is a human donor in good health (CMV status not recorded). Some clones in this sample may be carry-over from other donors' samples. Sequenced input: PBMCs. The V and J genes are TRBV7-2 and TRBJ2-1; 11 nucleotides match TRBD2. The CDR3 bases are TGTGCCAGCAGCATAGAGGCAGGGGGAGTCTTAACTAGCGGGAGTGTCTTC. It encodes CASSIEAGGVLTSGSVF.